Given below is one T cell receptor (beta chain) in context. Its specificity is not known. The CDR3 has 11 residues. Between the trimmed V and J ends, which lost 0 bases and 9 bases, there was a span of 3 bases. Germline loops: CDR1 LGHDT, CDR2 YNNKEL (reference sequence). The data derive from a study of response to subunit inactivated influenza vaccine. Overall study findings and caveats: Few new T cells, the authors suggested, are recruited by each seasonal influenza vaccination.

In TCRdb, the RT-PCR reads were re-called with MiXCR into one record per CDR3 protein. The table has 750,000 to 850,000 distinct CDR3 sequences, approximately 17% seen once. The chain couples TRBV3-1 to TRBJ2-1, with D unclear. The origin of this receptor is a man in his forties or fifties who received an inactivated influenza vaccine. The source was PBMCs from blood, collected roughly 5 days after vaccination. CDR3 DNA: TGTGCCAGCAGCCAAGATTCTGAGCAGTTCTTC. Translating it yields CASSQDSEQFF.